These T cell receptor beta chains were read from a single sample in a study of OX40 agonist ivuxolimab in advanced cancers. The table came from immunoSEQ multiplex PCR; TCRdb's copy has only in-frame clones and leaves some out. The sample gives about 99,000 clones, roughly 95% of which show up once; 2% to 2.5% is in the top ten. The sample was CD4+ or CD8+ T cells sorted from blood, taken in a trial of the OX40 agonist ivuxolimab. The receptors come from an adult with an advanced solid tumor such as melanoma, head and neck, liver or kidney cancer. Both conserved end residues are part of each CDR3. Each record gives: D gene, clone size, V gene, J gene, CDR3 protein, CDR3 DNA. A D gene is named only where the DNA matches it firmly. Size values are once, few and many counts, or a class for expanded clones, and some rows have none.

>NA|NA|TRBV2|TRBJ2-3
CASTRSSTDTQYF
TGTGCCAGCACCAGATCTAGCACAGATACGCAGTATTTT
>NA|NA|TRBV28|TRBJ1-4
CASRLRKLFF
TGTGCCAGCAGGCTCAGGAAACTGTTTTTT
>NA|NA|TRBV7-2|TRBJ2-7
CASSLEGQVSYEQYF
TGTGCCAGCAGCTTAGAGGGTCAGGTATCCTACGAGCAGTACTTC
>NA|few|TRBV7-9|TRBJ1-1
CASSLAGTEAFF
TGTGCCAGCAGCTTAGCGGGGACTGAAGCTTTCTTT
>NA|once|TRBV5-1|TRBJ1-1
CASSLSPSAGSPLEGGTEAFF
TGCGCCAGCAGCTTGTCTCCCAGTGCAGGCTCCCCCTTGGAAGGAGGTACTGAAGCTTTCTTT
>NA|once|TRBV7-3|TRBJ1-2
CASRTTGDSGYTF
TGTGCCAGCAGGACGACAGGAGATAGTGGCTACACCTTC
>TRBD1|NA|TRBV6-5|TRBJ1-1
CASRLRQGRNTEAFF
TGTGCCAGCAGACTAAGACAGGGTAGGAACACTGAAGCTTTCTTT
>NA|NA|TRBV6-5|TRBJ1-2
CASSYSHRTDLYGYTF
TGTGCCAGCAGTTATTCCCATAGGACGGACCTCTATGGCTACACCTTC
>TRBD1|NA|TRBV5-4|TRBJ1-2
CASSHSTGGAYGYTF
TGTGCCAGCAGCCATTCGACAGGGGGCGCGTATGGCTACACCTTC
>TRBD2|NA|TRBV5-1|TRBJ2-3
CASSLAGGTDTQYF
TGCGCCAGCAGCCTAGCGGGAGGGACAGATACGCAGTATTTT
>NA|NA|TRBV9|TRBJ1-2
CASSVGGQGTNYGYTF
TGTGCCAGCAGCGTAGGAGGGCAGGGGACTAACTATGGCTACACCTTC
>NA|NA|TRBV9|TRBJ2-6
CASSDDSTSGANVLTF
TGTGCCAGCAGCGACGACAGCACCTCTGGGGCCAACGTCCTGACTTTC
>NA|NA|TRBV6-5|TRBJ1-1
CASSPGWGTEAFF
TGTGCCAGCAGCCCGGGCTGGGGCACTGAAGCTTTCTTT
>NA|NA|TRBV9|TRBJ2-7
CASSVAPESYEQYF
TGTGCCAGCAGCGTAGCCCCAGAATCCTACGAGCAGTACTTC
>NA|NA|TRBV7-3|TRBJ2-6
CASSLGGGANVLTF
TGTGCCAGCAGCTTAGGGGGTGGGGCCAACGTCCTGACTTTC
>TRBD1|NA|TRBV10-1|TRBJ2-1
CASSATGTGYNEQFF
TGCGCCAGCAGCGCCACCGGGACAGGCTACAATGAGCAGTTCTTC
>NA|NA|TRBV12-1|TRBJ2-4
CASSSAQESAKNIQYF
TGTGCCAGCAGCTCCGCCCAGGAGTCAGCCAAAAACATTCAGTACTTC
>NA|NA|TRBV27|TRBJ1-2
CASSLREGYGYTF
TGTGCCAGCAGTTTAAGGGAGGGCTATGGCTACACCTTC
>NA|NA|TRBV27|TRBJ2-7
CASSFSGSSYEQYF
TGTGCCAGCAGTTTCTCGGGGTCCTCCTACGAGCAGTACTTC
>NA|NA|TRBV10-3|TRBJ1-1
CATQESRTEAFF
TGTGCCACCCAAGAGAGTAGGACTGAAGCTTTCTTT
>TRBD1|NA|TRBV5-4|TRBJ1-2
CASSLVGQGVHGYTF
TGTGCCAGCAGCTTGGTGGGACAGGGGGTCCATGGCTACACCTTC
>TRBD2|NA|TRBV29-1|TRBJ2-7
CSVAPGLAPYEQYF
TGCAGCGTTGCTCCGGGACTAGCGCCCTACGAGCAGTACTTC
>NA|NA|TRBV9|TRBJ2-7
CASSVVDNSYEQYF
TGTGCCAGCAGCGTAGTTGACAACTCCTACGAGCAGTACTTC
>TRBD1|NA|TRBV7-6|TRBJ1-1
CASSLEAGGTNTEAFF
TGTGCCAGCAGCTTAGAAGCAGGGGGCACGAACACTGAAGCTTTCTTT
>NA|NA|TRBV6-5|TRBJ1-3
CASGPKVSSGNTIYF
TGTGCCAGCGGACCCAAGGTGAGCTCTGGAAACACCATATATTTT
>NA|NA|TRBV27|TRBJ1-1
CASSFRGVPTEAFF
TGTGCCAGCAGTTTCCGCGGGGTCCCCACTGAAGCTTTCTTT
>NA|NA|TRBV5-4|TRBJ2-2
CASSLAPSGELFF
TGTGCCAGCAGCTTGGCGCCATCCGGGGAGCTGTTTTTT
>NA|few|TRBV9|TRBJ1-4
CASTPRATATNEKLFF
TGTGCCAGCACCCCCCGGGCAACTGCAACTAATGAAAAACTGTTTTTT
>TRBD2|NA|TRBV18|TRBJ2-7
CASSPRLTSVTLYEQYF
TGTGCCAGCTCCCCTCGGCTCACTAGCGTCACTCTCTACGAGCAGTACTTC
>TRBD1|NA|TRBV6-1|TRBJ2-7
CASRPPRTGTYEQYF
TGTGCCAGCAGGCCACCCCGGACAGGTACTTACGAGCAGTACTTC
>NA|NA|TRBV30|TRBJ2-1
CAWVGGNEQFF
TGTGCCTGGGTGGGGGGCAATGAGCAGTTCTTC
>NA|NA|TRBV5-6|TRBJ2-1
CASSQIRDNEQFF
TGTGCCAGCAGCCAAATAAGGGACAATGAGCAGTTCTTC
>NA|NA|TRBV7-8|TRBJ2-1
CASSDAAGVNNEQFF
TGTGCCAGCAGTGATGCGGCGGGTGTGAACAATGAGCAGTTCTTC
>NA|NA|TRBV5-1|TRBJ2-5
CASTEGEETQYF
TGCGCCAGCACGGAAGGGGAAGAGACCCAGTACTTC
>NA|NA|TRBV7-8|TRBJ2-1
CASSPEGRNNEQFF
TGTGCCAGCAGCCCTGAGGGCCGAAACAATGAGCAGTTCTTC
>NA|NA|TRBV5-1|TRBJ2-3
CASSLALGPDTQYF
TGCGCCAGCAGCTTGGCGTTGGGGCCAGATACGCAGTATTTT
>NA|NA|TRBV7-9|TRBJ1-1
CASSSLSVGEAFF
TGTGCCAGCAGCTCCCTTAGCGTAGGGGAGGCTTTCTTT
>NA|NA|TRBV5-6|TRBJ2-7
CASSLDGSYEQYF
TGTGCCAGCAGCTTGGACGGAAGCTACGAGCAGTACTTC
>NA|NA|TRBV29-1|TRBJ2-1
CSVAGGSEQFF
TGCAGCGTTGCAGGAGGTAGTGAGCAGTTCTTC